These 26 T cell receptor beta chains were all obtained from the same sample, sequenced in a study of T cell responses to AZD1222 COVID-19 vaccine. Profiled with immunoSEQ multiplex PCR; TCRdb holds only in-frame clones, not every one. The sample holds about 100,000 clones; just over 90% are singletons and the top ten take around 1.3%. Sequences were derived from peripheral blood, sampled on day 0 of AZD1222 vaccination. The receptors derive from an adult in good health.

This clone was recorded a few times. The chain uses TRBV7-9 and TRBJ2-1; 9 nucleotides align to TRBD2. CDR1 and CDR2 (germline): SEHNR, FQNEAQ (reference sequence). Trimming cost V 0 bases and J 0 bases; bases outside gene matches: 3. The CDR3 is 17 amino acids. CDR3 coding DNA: TGTGCCAGCAGCTTAGCGACTAGCGGAGACTCCTACAATGAGCAGTTCTTC. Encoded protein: CASSLATSGDSYNEQFF.

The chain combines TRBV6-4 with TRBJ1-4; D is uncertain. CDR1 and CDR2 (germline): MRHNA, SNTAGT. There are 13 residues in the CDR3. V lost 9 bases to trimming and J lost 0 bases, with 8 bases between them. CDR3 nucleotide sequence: TGTGCCAGAGAGTGTGCAACTAATGAAAAACTGTTTTTT. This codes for CARECATNEKLFF.

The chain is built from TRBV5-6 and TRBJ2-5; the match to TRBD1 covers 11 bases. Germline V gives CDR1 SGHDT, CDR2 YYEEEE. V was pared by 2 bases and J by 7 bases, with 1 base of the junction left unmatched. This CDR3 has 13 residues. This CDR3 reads CASSFGTGGTQYF. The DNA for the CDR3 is TGTGCCAGCAGCTTCGGGACAGGGGGGACCCAGTACTTC. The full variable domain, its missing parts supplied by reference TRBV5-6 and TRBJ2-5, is DAGVTQSPTHLIKTRGQQVTLRCSPKSGHDTVSWYQQALGQGPQFIFQYYEEEERQRGNFPDRFSGHQFPNYSSELNVNALLLGDSALYLCASSFGTGGTQYFGPGTRLLVL.

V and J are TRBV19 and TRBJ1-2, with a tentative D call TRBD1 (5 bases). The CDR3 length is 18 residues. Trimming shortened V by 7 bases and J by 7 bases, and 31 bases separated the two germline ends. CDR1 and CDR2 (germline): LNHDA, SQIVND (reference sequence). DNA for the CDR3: TGTGCCAGTAACGGGCCCCCGGGGCCGATGAAAGGGACCCTTGGCTACACCTTC. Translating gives CASNGPPGPMKGTLGYTF. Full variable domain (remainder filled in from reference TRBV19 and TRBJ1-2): DGGITQSPKYLFRKEGQNVTLSCEQNLNHDAMYWYRQDPGQGLRLIYYSQIVNDFQKGDIAEGYSVSREKKESFPLTVTSAQKNPTAFYLCASNGPPGPMKGTLGYTFGSGTRLTVV.

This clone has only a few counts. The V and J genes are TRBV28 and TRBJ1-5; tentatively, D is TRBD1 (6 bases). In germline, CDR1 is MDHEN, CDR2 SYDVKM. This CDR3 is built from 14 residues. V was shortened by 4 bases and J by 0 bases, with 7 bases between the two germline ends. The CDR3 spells CASSSGHSNQPQHF. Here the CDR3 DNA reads TGTGCCAGCAGTTCGGGACATAGCAATCAGCCCCAGCATTTT. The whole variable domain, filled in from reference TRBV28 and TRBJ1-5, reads DVKVTQSSRYLVKRTGEKVFLECVQDMDHENMFWYRQDPGLGLRLIYFSYDVKMKEKGDIPEGYSVSREKKERFSLILESASTNQTSMYLCASSSGHSNQPQHFGDGTRLSIL.

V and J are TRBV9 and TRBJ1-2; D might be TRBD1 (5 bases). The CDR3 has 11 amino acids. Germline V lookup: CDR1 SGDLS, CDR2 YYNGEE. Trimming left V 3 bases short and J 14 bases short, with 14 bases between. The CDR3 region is CASSAEGSWTF. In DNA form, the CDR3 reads TGTGCCAGCAGCGCGGAGGGGTCATGGACCTTC.

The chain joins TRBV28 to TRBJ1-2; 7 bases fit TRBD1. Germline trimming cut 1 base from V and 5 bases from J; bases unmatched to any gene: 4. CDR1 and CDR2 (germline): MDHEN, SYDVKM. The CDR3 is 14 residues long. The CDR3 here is CASSLSRGRYGYTF. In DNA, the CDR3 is TGTGCCAGCAGTTTATCGAGGGGGCGTTATGGCTACACCTTC.

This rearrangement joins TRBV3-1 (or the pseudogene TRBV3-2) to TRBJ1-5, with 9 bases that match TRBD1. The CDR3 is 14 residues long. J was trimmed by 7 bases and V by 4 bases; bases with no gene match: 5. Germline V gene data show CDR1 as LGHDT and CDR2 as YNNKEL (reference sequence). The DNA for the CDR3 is TGTGCCAGCAGCCTTACAGGGGGCGGGCAGCCCCAGCATTTT. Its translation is CASSLTGGGQPQHF.

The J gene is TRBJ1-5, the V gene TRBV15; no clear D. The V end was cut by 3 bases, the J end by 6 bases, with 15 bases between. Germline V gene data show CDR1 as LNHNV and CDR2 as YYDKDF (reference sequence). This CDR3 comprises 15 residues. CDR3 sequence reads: CATSSHWAGSQPQHF. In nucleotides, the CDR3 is TGTGCCACCAGCAGCCACTGGGCGGGAAGTCAGCCCCAGCATTTT.

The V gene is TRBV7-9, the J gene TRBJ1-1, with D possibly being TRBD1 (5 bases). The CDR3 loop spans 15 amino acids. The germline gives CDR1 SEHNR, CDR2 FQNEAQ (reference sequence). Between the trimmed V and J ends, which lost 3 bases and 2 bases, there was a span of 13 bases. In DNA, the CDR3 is TGTGCCAGCAGCTTCCCCGGGACCGATAACACTGAAGCTTTCTTT. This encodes CASSFPGTDNTEAFF.

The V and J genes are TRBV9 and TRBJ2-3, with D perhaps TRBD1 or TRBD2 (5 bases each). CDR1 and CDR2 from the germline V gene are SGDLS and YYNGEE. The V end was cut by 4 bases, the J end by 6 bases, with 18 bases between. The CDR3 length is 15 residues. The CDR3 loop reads CASSPGIGAGDTQYF. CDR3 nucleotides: TGTGCCAGCAGCCCCGGGATTGGGGCCGGGGATACGCAGTATTTT.

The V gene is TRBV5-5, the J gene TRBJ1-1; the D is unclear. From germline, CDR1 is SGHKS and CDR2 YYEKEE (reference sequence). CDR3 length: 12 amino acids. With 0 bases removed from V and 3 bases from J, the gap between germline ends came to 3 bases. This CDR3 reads CASSLGDTEAFF. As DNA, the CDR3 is TGTGCCAGCAGCTTGGGGGACACTGAAGCTTTCTTT.

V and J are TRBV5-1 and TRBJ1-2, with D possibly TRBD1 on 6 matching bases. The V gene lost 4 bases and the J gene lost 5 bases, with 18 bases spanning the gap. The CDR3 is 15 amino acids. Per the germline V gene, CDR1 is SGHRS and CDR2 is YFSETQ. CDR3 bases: TGCGCCAGCAGCAGGGCCGGGACACAATCTTATGGCTACACCTTC. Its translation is CASSRAGTQSYGYTF.

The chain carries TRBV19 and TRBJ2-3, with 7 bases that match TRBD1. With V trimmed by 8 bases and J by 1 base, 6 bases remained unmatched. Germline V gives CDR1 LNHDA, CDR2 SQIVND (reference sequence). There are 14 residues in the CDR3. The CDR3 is CASATGTGTDTQYF. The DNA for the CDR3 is TGTGCCAGTGCGACCGGGACAGGCACAGATACGCAGTATTTT.

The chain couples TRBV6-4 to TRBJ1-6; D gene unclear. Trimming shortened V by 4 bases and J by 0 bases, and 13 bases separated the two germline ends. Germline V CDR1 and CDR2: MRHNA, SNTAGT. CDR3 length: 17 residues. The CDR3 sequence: CASSAAPISSYNSPLHF. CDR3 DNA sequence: TGTGCCAGCAGTGCCGCCCCCATAAGCTCCTATAATTCACCCCTCCACTTT.

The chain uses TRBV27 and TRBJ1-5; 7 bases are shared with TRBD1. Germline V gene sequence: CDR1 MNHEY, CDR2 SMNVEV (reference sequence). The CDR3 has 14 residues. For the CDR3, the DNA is TGTACTAAAAGACAGGGTATGACCAATCAGCCCCAGCATTTT. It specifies CTKRQGMTNQPQHF.

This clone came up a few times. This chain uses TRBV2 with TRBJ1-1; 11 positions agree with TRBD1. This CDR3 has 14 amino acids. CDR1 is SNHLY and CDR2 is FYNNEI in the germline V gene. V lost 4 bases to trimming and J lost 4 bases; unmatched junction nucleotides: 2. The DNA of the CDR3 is TGTGCCAGCAGTGGGACAGGGGGCCTCACTGAAGCTTTCTTT. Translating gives CASSGTGGLTEAFF. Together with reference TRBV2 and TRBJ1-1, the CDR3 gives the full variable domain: EPEVTQTPSHQVTQMGQEVILRCVPISNHLYFYWYRQILGQKVEFLVSFYNNEISEKSEIFDDQFSVERPDGSNFTLKIRSTKLEDSAMYFCASSGTGGLTEAFFGQGTRLTVV.

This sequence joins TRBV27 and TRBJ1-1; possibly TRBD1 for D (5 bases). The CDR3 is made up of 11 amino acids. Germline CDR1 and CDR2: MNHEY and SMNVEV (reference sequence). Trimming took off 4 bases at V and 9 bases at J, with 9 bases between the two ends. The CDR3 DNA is TGTGCCAGCAGTTCCGGGGCCCAAGCTTTCTTT. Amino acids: CASSSGAQAFF.

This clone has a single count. CDR3 DNA: TGTGCCAGTAGTTTGACAGGCGGCGGCTACACCTTC. It is translated as CASSLTGGGYTF. The V gene is TRBV19, the J gene TRBJ1-2; possible D gene TRBD1, 6 bases. The germline CDR1 and CDR2 sequences are LNHDA and SQIVND (reference sequence). The CDR3 covers 12 residues. Trimming stripped 5 bases from V and 8 bases from J, with 12 bases between.

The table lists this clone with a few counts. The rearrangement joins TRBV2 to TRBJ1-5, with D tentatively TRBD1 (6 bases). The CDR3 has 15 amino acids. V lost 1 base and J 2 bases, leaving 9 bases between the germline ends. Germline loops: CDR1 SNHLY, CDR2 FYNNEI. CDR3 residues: CASSEDRERNQPQHF. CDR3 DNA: TGTGCCAGCAGTGAAGACAGGGAACGCAATCAGCCCCAGCATTTT.

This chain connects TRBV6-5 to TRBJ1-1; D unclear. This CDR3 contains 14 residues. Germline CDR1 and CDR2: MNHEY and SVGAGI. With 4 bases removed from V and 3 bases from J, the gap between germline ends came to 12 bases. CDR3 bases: TGTGCCAGCAGTTCCGGGTCTACCTACACTGAAGCTTTCTTT. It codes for CASSSGSTYTEAFF.

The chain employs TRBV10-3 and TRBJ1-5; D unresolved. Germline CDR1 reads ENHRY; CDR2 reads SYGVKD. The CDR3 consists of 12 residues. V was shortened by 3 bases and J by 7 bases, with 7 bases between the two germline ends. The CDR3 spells CAISEVGQPQHF. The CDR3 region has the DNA TGTGCCATCAGTGAAGTTGGACAGCCCCAGCATTTT.

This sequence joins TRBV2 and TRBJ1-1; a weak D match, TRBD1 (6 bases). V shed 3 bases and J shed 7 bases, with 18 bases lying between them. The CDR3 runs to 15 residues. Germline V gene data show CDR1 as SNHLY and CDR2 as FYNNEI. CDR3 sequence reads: CASSEVRQGKDEAFF. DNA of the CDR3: TGTGCCAGCAGTGAGGTTAGGCAGGGGAAGGATGAAGCTTTCTTT.

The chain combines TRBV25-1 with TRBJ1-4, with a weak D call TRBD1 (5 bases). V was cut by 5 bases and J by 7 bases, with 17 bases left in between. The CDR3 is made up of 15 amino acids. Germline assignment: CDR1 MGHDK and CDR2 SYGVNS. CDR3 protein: CASSSVGVGAEKLFF. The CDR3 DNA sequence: TGTGCCAGCAGTTCGGTGGGGGTAGGGGCTGAAAAACTGTTTTTT.

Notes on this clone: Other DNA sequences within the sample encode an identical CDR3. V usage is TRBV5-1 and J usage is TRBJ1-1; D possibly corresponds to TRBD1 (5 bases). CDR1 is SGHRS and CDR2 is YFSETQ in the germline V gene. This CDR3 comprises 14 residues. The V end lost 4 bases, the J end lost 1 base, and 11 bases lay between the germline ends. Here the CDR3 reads CASSLGTGNTEAFF. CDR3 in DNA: TGCGCCAGCAGCCTAGGGACGGGGAACACTGAAGCTTTCTTT. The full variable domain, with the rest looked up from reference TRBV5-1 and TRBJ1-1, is KAGVTQTPRYLIKTRGQQVTLSCSPISGHRSVSWYQQTPGQGLQFLFEYFSETQRNKGNFPGRFSGRQFSNSRSEMNVSTLELGDSALYLCASSLGTGNTEAFFGQGTRLTVV.

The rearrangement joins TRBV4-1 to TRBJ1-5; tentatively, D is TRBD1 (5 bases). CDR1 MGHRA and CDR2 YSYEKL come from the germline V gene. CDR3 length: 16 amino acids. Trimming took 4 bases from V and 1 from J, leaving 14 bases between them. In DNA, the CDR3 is TGCGCCAGCAGCCGCGGGGCCCAGGCGAGCAATCAGCCCCAGCATTTT. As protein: CASSRGAQASNQPQHF.